The rows below give T cell receptor beta chains drawn from one sample of a study of T cells in Graves' hyperthyroidism and ophthalmopathy. TCRdb recomputed calls from the multiplex PCR reads with MiXCR, one row per CDR3 protein. Of roughly 160,000 distinct CDR3 sequences in the sample, less than 10% were seen once. The sample comprised blood. The receptors here all came from a woman aged 18-29 years with Graves' hyperthyroidism that later progressed to Graves' ophthalmopathy. Both conserved end residues are part of each CDR3. The order of the fields is J gene, D gene, clone size, V gene, CDR3 protein, CDR3 DNA. A D gene is named only where the DNA matches it firmly. A row's size may be missing; if present it is once, few, many or a size class.

>TRBJ2-3|TRBD2|few|TRBV29-1
CSVHGGGSTDTQYF
TGCAGCGTTCACGGCGGGGGAAGCACAGATACGCAGTATTTT
>TRBJ2-3|.|many|TRBV6-2/TRBV6-3
CASSTGTSTDTQYF
TGTGCCAGCAGTACGGGGACAAGCACAGATACGCAGTATTTT
>TRBJ1-5|TRBD1|many|TRBV27
CASSLSKQGNQPQHF
TGTGCCAGCAGTTTATCGAAACAGGGGAATCAGCCCCAGCATTTT
>TRBJ1-2|.|many|TRBV2
CASRVHGGGASYTF
TGTGCCAGCAGGGTACATGGGGGGGGCGCTTCCTACACCTTC
>TRBJ1-1|.|many|TRBV12-3/TRBV12-4
CASTLMGRTEAFF
TGTGCCAGCACCTTGATGGGGCGGACTGAAGCTTTCTTT
>TRBJ2-3|TRBD2|many|TRBV25-1
CASSQNRGGTGLTDTQYF
TGTGCCAGCAGTCAAAACCGGGGGGGCACAGGCCTCACAGATACGCAGTATTTT
>TRBJ1-6|TRBD1|.|TRBV15
CATSRQGGNSPLHF
TGTGCCACCAGCAGACAGGGGGGTAATTCACCCCTCCACTTT
>TRBJ2-7|TRBD1|few|TRBV5-1
CASSYRDRVSSEQYF
TGCGCCAGCAGCTACCGGGACAGGGTGTCTAGCGAGCAGTACTTC
>TRBJ2-1|TRBD2|many|TRBV20-1
CSAQTSGRWNEQFF
TGCAGTGCTCAGACTAGCGGGAGATGGAATGAGCAGTTCTTC
>TRBJ2-3|.|many|TRBV11-2
CASSLMGSDTQYF
TGTGCCAGCAGCTTGATGGGGTCAGATACGCAGTATTTT
>TRBJ1-1|.|many|TRBV15
CATSTKRNTEAFF
TGTGCCACCAGCACCAAACGGAACACTGAAGCTTTCTTT
>TRBJ1-1|.|many|TRBV9
CASSVDGGEAFF
TGTGCCAGCAGCGTAGACGGCGGGGAAGCTTTCTTT
>TRBJ2-3|.|.|TRBV5-1
CASSLIFMGTDTQYF
TGCGCCAGCAGCTTGATTTTCATGGGAACAGATACGCAGTATTTT
>TRBJ2-2|.|many|TRBV19
CASSRGDNTGELFF
TGTGCCAGTAGTAGGGGTGATAACACCGGGGAGCTGTTTTTT
>TRBJ1-3|TRBD1|many|TRBV12-3/TRBV12-4
CASSLGQGNTIYF
TGTGCCAGCAGTTTGGGACAGGGAAACACCATATATTTT
>TRBJ2-1|TRBD2|.|TRBV15
CATSRGASGSEQFF
TGTGCCACCAGCAGAGGGGCTAGCGGGAGTGAGCAGTTCTTC
>TRBJ2-5|TRBD2|many|TRBV10-3
CAISESMGGPVQETQYF
TGTGCCATCAGTGAGTCGATGGGAGGGCCGGTACAAGAGACCCAGTACTTC
>TRBJ2-2|.|many|TRBV5-1
CASRPGSWELFF
TGCGCCAGCAGGCCAGGGTCTTGGGAGCTGTTTTTT
>TRBJ2-7|.|many|TRBV28
CASSGGKQYF
TGTGCCAGCAGTGGGGGGAAGCAGTACTTC
>TRBJ1-1|.|many|TRBV10-3
CAISESPGLRQAFF
TGTGCCATCAGTGAGTCGCCAGGGCTCCGCCAAGCTTTCTTT
>TRBJ2-1|.|many|TRBV28
CASSLGFVGGSGGEQFF
TGTGCCAGCAGTTTGGGTTTTGTGGGAGGAAGCGGCGGTGAGCAGTTCTTC
>TRBJ1-1|TRBD1|many|TRBV5-1
CASTYPDREGTEAFF
TGCGCCAGCACCTATCCTGACAGGGAGGGAACTGAAGCTTTCTTT
>TRBJ2-7|.|few|TRBV19
CASSIRTSYEQYF
TGTGCCAGTAGTATAAGAACATCCTACGAGCAGTACTTC
>TRBJ1-1|TRBD1|many|TRBV3-1
CASSQNRGITEAFF
TGTGCCAGCAGCCAGAACAGGGGGATCACTGAAGCTTTCTTT
>TRBJ2-1|.|.|TRBV4-1
CASSWWGVGNEQFF
TGCGCCAGCAGCTGGTGGGGTGTTGGCAATGAGCAGTTCTTC
>TRBJ1-5|TRBD1|many|TRBV2
CASSPERQGGNQPQHF
TGTGCCAGCAGTCCCGAGCGACAGGGAGGCAATCAGCCCCAGCATTTT
>TRBJ1-5|.|many|TRBV28
CASSPLWDSGQPQHF
TGTGCCAGCAGTCCCCTTTGGGATTCGGGTCAGCCCCAGCATTTT
>TRBJ2-1|.|many|TRBV6-1
CASTTGGSYNEQFF
TGTGCCAGCACCACAGGTGGTTCCTACAATGAGCAGTTCTTC
>TRBJ1-6|.|many|TRBV2
CASSEFGRAQSPLHF
TGTGCCAGCAGTGAGTTCGGCAGGGCACAGTCACCCCTCCACTTT
>TRBJ2-1|.|many|TRBV30
CAWSVMGNEQFF
TGTGCCTGGAGTGTAATGGGTAATGAGCAGTTCTTC
>TRBJ1-4|.|many|TRBV6-1
CASGNSLGNEKLFF
TGTGCCAGCGGCAACAGTCTCGGGAATGAAAAACTGTTTTTT
>TRBJ1-1|.|many|TRBV20-1
CSAPNGHTTEAFF
TGCAGTGCCCCGAACGGGCATACCACTGAAGCTTTCTTT
>TRBJ2-5|TRBD2|many|TRBV24-1
CATSDPSVQRGTQYF
TGTGCCACCAGTGACCCTAGCGTCCAGCGGGGGACCCAGTACTTC
>TRBJ2-7|TRBD2|.|TRBV18
CASSTQGLAGVYEQYF
TGTGCCAGCTCGACACAGGGACTAGCGGGAGTCTACGAGCAGTACTTC
>TRBJ2-1|.|many|TRBV20-1
CSARDPLRQEVYNEQFF
TGCAGTGCTAGAGACCCCCTACGACAGGAGGTCTACAATGAGCAGTTCTTC
>TRBJ2-7|.|many|TRBV6-1
CASSGIISDEQYF
TGTGCCAGCAGTGGAATAATTTCGGACGAGCAGTACTTC
>TRBJ2-2|.|many|TRBV7-9
CASSLTSFTGELFF
TGTGCCAGCAGCTTAACTAGCTTTACCGGGGAGCTGTTTTTT
>TRBJ1-1|.|many|TRBV14
CASSQRGLNTEAFF
TGTGCCAGCAGCCAACGGGGACTGAACACTGAAGCTTTCTTT
>TRBJ2-7|.|.|TRBV7-2
CASSFYICSARSAGNYEQYF
.
>TRBJ2-7|TRBD2|few|TRBV5-1
CASSLATSGRALGYEQYF
TGCGCCAGCAGCTTGGCCACTAGCGGGAGGGCCCTCGGATACGAGCAGTACTTC
>TRBJ1-1|TRBD1|many|TRBV20-1
CSARRSGGTEAFF
TGCAGTGCTAGACGCTCAGGGGGCACTGAAGCTTTCTTT
>TRBJ1-2|.|.|TRBV6-1
CASSANTVREDYGYTF
TGTGCCAGCAGTGCTAACACCGTGCGAGAGGACTATGGCTACACCTTC
>TRBJ2-5|.|many|TRBV24-1
CATSDLLSTQYF
TGTGCCACCAGTGATCTGCTGTCGACCCAGTACTTC
>TRBJ1-1|.|many|TRBV12-3/TRBV12-4
CASSLGAPGTEAFF
TGTGCCAGCAGTTTAGGAGCCCCGGGTACTGAAGCTTTCTTT
>TRBJ1-1|.|many|TRBV20-1
CSASSLFWGTEAFF
TGCAGTGCTAGCAGCCTTTTCTGGGGCACTGAAGCTTTCTTT
>TRBJ1-1|.|.|TRBV13
CASSAYGRSGSTEAFF
TGTGCCAGCAGCGCGTACGGCCGTTCGGGGAGCACTGAAGCTTTCTTT
>TRBJ2-7|.|many|TRBV2
CASSEAHPEFSYEQYF
TGTGCCAGCAGTGAAGCGCATCCCGAATTCTCCTACGAGCAGTACTTC
>TRBJ2-4|TRBD1|few|TRBV4-2
CASSQPGTGSKNIQYF
TGTGCCAGCAGCCAACCCGGGACAGGGTCCAAAAACATTCAGTACTTC
>TRBJ2-1|.|.|TRBV7-9
CASNLTRLDEQFF
TGTGCCAGCAACTTGACAAGGTTGGATGAGCAGTTCTTC
>TRBJ1-1|TRBD1|many|TRBV7-9
CASSRDQGATEAFF
TGTGCCAGCAGCCGAGATCAGGGGGCGACTGAAGCTTTCTTT
>TRBJ2-2|TRBD2|many|TRBV12-3/TRBV12-4
CASSLLGRDGELFF
TGTGCCAGCAGTTTGTTGGGGAGGGACGGGGAGCTGTTTTTT
>TRBJ2-5|.|.|TRBV3-1
CASSQFQGTQYF
TGTGCCAGCAGCCAGTTTCAAGGGACCCAGTACTTC
>TRBJ2-2|TRBD1|many|TRBV2
CASSLRTGGIGELFF
TGTGCCAGCAGCCTTCGGACAGGGGGAATCGGGGAGCTGTTTTTT